This section outlines one TCR beta chain sequence together with its context. A clone one base away is much larger, so this may be a read error. The data belong to a study of read filtering for tumor transcriptome and immune sequencing. This library used 300 to 500 ng RNA and molecular barcoded adaptors spanning alpha/delta and beta/gamma chains. TCRdb itself ran the reads through MiXCR, one entry per CDR3 protein. The profile shows approximately 58,000 distinct CDR3 sequences, approximately 13% of them singletons. CDR3 length: 14 amino acids. Germline CDR1 SEHNR, CDR2 FQNEAQ (reference sequence). Source material: a population of CD138-negative cells sorted from bone marrow. V is TRBV7-9 and J is TRBJ2-2; D is unresolved. The clonotype comes from a donor at least 40 years old with multiple myeloma. The CDR3 reads CVSSFGFNTGELFF. CDR3 sequence (DNA): TGTGTCAGCAGCTTCGGCTTCAACACCGGGGAGCTGTTTTTT.